These T cell receptor beta chains were read from a single sample in a study of blood T cell repertoires in COVID-19. TCRdb's table, derived via immunoSEQ multiplex PCR, lists solely in-frame clones and lacks some. The sample lists approximately 330,000 clones; roughly 87% were seen once. What was sequenced was peripheral blood. Receptor source: a man aged 25-45 years with COVID-19, enrolled during active disease. Each CDR3 is given with its conserved first and last residue. D genes are given only for firm matches. The size of a clone is reported for some rows only, either as once, few or many, or as a class for expanded clones.

clone_size	j_call	d_call	v_call	cdr3_nt	cdr3_aa
once	TRBJ2-1	-	TRBV6-5	TGTGCGGCGGAGTACTACAATGAGCAGTTCTTC	CAAEYYNEQFF
-	TRBJ2-7	-	TRBV7-8	TGTGCCAGCAGCTTAGGGTGGGGCGGCAGCTCCTACGAGCAGTACTTC	CASSLGWGGSSYEQYF
-	TRBJ2-7	TRBD1	TRBV28	TGTGCCAGCAGTTCCTCCGGGACAGGGAACTACGAGCAGTACTTC	CASSSSGTGNYEQYF
-	TRBJ1-5	-	TRBV5-8	TGTGCCAGCAGCTTGGGTCAGCGAGGCCAGCCCCAGCATTTT	CASSLGQRGQPQHF
many	TRBJ2-5	TRBD2	TRBV2	TGTGCCAGCTCTGAGCGGGATGGAGGGACCCAGTACTTC	CASSERDGGTQYF
-	TRBJ1-5	TRBD1	TRBV28	TGTGCCAGCAGTTTACCGCAGGGGGAAGGCAATCAGCCCCAGCATTTT	CASSLPQGEGNQPQHF
-	TRBJ2-1	-	TRBV7-9	TGTGCCAGCAGCTTAGGGTGGGAGGATGAGCAGTTCTTC	CASSLGWEDEQFF
-	TRBJ2-2	-	TRBV11-2	TGTGCCAGCAGCTTTCCGCGGTCGGGGGGCGACACCGGGGAGCTGTTTTTT	CASSFPRSGGDTGELFF
-	TRBJ2-3	-	TRBV7-9	TGTGCCAGCAGGGTTCCCGGGAGCTCAGGCACAGATACGCAGTATTTT	CASRVPGSSGTDTQYF
-	TRBJ1-5	-	TRBV9	TGTGCCAGCAGCGTAGGACAAGGGGTGGGCAATCAGCCCCAGCATTTT	CASSVGQGVGNQPQHF
-	TRBJ2-5	-	TRBV11-2	TGTGCCAGCAGCTTTCAGGGTGGAGAGACCCAGTACTTC	CASSFQGGETQYF
-	TRBJ1-1	-	TRBV7-3	TGTGCCAGCAGCCCGAGAGTGAACACTGAAGCTTTCTTT	CASSPRVNTEAFF
-	TRBJ2-3	-	TRBV21-1	TGTGCCAGCAGCAATGTTCGGTCTAGCGGGGGGGAAAACACAGATACGCAGTATTTT	CASSNVRSSGGENTDTQYF
few	TRBJ1-1	-	TRBV25-1	TGTGCCAGCAGTGAATACAAGAACACTGAAGCTTTCTTT	CASSEYKNTEAFF
few	TRBJ2-5	-	TRBV11-2	TGTGCCAGCAGCTTAGAGTATTCGCCCATACATGAGACCCAGTACTTC	CASSLEYSPIHETQYF
-	TRBJ1-1	-	TRBV28	TGTGCCAGCAGTTTTGGCCTCACTGAAGCTTTCTTT	CASSFGLTEAFF
-	TRBJ2-1	TRBD1	TRBV14	TGTGCCAGCCGACCAACAGGGGTAAATGAGCAGTTCTTC	CASRPTGVNEQFF
-	TRBJ2-3	TRBD2	TRBV29-1	TGCAGCGTTGAGACTAGCGGGGGATCAGATACGCAGTATTTT	CSVETSGGSDTQYF
-	TRBJ1-1	TRBD1	TRBV28	TGTGCCAGCAGTTTATTCGGACAGGGGAAGGACACTGAAGCTTTCTTT	CASSLFGQGKDTEAFF
-	TRBJ1-1	-	TRBV27	TGTGCCAGCAGTTTATATCCCCGCGGGCAGGCGGGGACTGAAGCTTTCTTT	CASSLYPRGQAGTEAFF
-	TRBJ2-7	-	TRBV6-5	TGTGCCAGCAGTTACTGGGCAGGTGGTGCTTACGAGCAGTACTTC	CASSYWAGGAYEQYF
-	TRBJ2-7	-	TRBV7-2	TGTGCCAGCAGCTTTTTCGTGGCTCCCTACGAGCAGTACTTC	CASSFFVAPYEQYF
once	TRBJ2-3	-	TRBV6-5	TGTGCCAGCAGTCTCGACATCTATACGCAGTATTTT	CASSLDIYTQYF
-	TRBJ1-1	-	TRBV7-2	TGTGCCAGCAGCTATGGACAGATGAACACTGAAGCTTTCTTT	CASSYGQMNTEAFF
-	TRBJ1-2	-	TRBV30	TGTGCCTGGAGGTCGGCAAGGGGTGGGTCTGGCTATGGCTACACCTTC	CAWRSARGGSGYGYTF
-	TRBJ1-1	-	TRBV19	TGTGCCAGTAGTATCCGGGGGGATGAAGCTTTCTTT	CASSIRGDEAFF
-	TRBJ2-2	TRBD1	TRBV5-4	TGTGCCAGCACCAATACCGGGACAGGGGAGGCCGGGGAGCTGTTTTTT	CASTNTGTGEAGELFF
-	TRBJ1-1	TRBD1	TRBV12-3/TRBV12-4	TGTGCCAGCAGTCTGACAGGGCTCCCTGAAGCTTTCTTT	CASSLTGLPEAFF
-	TRBJ2-1	-	TRBV5-8	TGTGCCAGCAGCTTAGTCATGGAACTCACAGGACGATACTACAATGAGCAGTTCTTC	CASSLVMELTGRYYNEQFF
-	TRBJ2-2	TRBD1	TRBV5-7	TGTGCCAGCAGCTTGGACGGACAGGCCAACGTCGGGGAGCTGTTTTTT	CASSLDGQANVGELFF
-	TRBJ2-3	TRBD1	TRBV4-2	TGTGCCAGCAGCCAGGAAGGGGGCGAGGTGGATACGCAGTATTTT	CASSQEGGEVDTQYF
-	TRBJ1-2	-	TRBV9	TGTGCCAGCAGTTCCAGCGTTGGGGGCTACACCTTC	CASSSSVGGYTF
once	TRBJ1-1	-	TRBV18	TGTGCCAGCTCACCTTCCAGGGGCACGAACACTGAAGCTTTCTTT	CASSPSRGTNTEAFF
-	TRBJ1-1	TRBD1	TRBV12-5	TGTGCTAGTGGTGCTACCAGGGGGATGGTAGTGAACACTGAAGCTTTCTTT	CASGATRGMVVNTEAFF
once	TRBJ1-1	-	TRBV10-3	TGTGCCATCACCTCTAAGTCCCCGGGAGGGACTGAAGCTTTCTTT	CAITSKSPGGTEAFF
-	TRBJ2-7	TRBD2	TRBV28	TGTGCCAGCAGTCCCCCGGGACTAGCCGGTTGGGAGCAGTACTTC	CASSPPGLAGWEQYF
-	TRBJ2-7	TRBD1	TRBV30	TGTGCCTGGAGAGGTGACAGGGAGGAGCAGTACTTC	CAWRGDREEQYF
-	TRBJ2-7	TRBD1	TRBV6-5	TGTGCCAGCAGTATCTGGACAGGGCGGTACGAGCAGTACTTC	CASSIWTGRYEQYF
-	TRBJ2-5	-	TRBV28	TGTGCCAGCAGAGTCGGACAGAAAGAGACCCAGTACTTC	CASRVGQKETQYF
once	TRBJ1-2	-	TRBV5-1	TGCGCCAGCAGCTTGGAGGGCCAGGGACTTGGCTACACCTTC	CASSLEGQGLGYTF
-	TRBJ1-2	TRBD1	TRBV3-1/TRBV3-2	TGTGCCAGCAGCCATCAGGACAGGGAGAATGGCTACACCTTC	CASSHQDRENGYTF
-	TRBJ2-5	-	TRBV7-2	TGTGCCAGCAGCGCAGGACGGTGGCGGGCCCAGTACTTC	CASSAGRWRAQYF
once	TRBJ1-6	-	TRBV3-1/TRBV3-2	TGTGCCAGCAGCCGGACAGCGAGCTCCTATAATTCACCCCTCCACTTT	CASSRTASSYNSPLHF
-	TRBJ2-2	TRBD1	TRBV7-9	TGTGCCAGCGGGATAGGGACAGGGGGCAGGACTACCCCTGAGCTGTTTTTT	CASGIGTGGRTTPELFF
-	TRBJ2-3	-	TRBV7-2	TGTGCCAGCAGCTTTTCTGCGGGCTCCCTGACGGATACGCAGTATTTT	CASSFSAGSLTDTQYF
-	TRBJ2-7	-	TRBV12-5	TGTGCTAGTGGTTTGGTGGTGGCCGGCCACCGGGCAGGGCCCGGCTACGAGCAGTACTTC	CASGLVVAGHRAGPGYEQYF
-	TRBJ1-1	-	TRBV18	TGTGCCAGCTCAGTGGCCGGGAGGGTGAGCGCTGAAGCTTTCTTT	CASSVAGRVSAEAFF
-	TRBJ2-7	-	TRBV19	TGTGCCAGTAGTGCGGAAGGAGCCTACGAGCAGTACTTC	CASSAEGAYEQYF
-	TRBJ2-5	-	TRBV30	TGTGCCTGGAGTGAAAGTCTAACAGTGACCGAGACCCAGTACTTC	CAWSESLTVTETQYF
-	TRBJ2-5	TRBD2	TRBV10-3	TGTGCCATCAGGCCAACTAGCGGGAGGGCCGGGGGAGAGACCCAGTACTTC	CAIRPTSGRAGGETQYF
once	TRBJ2-1	-	TRBV4-1	TGCGCCAGCAGCCAAGACATACATCAGGGGAACAATGAGCAGTTCTTC	CASSQDIHQGNNEQFF
-	TRBJ2-5	-	TRBV7-3	TGTGCCAGCAGCTTAACGGTAGTCGAGACCCAGTACTTC	CASSLTVVETQYF
-	TRBJ1-6	-	TRBV12-2	TGTGCAAGTCGCTTAAAAAGGGGGACTTCACCCCTCCACTTT	CASRLKRGTSPLHF
-	TRBJ1-3	-	TRBV21-1	TGTGCCAGCAGCAAAGCGCCGATAAGGGACAGGGGGGGAAACACCATATATTTT	CASSKAPIRDRGGNTIYF
-	TRBJ2-1	-	TRBV5-8	TGTGCCCCGGGACTTCTCTACAATGAGCAGTTCTTC	CAPGLLYNEQFF